This T cell receptor beta chain came from a study of blood T cell repertoires in COVID-19. About the research overall: Collection of acute and convalescent COVID-19 samples took place in the United States, Italy and Spain. T cells, B-cell-depleted T cells, or PBMCs supplied cDNA or gDNA.

Original methodology: For nucleated cells, counts were estimated from reference gene primer amplification. Sequencing was performed with immunoSEQ multiplex PCR; in TCRdb, only in-frame clones are kept and a portion is missing. From that table come the V and J calls and clone size; the DNA was used to work out D and trimming. The sample lists 90,000 to 150,000 clones; roughly nine tenths were seen once. Germline V gene lookup returns CDR1 SGHRS and CDR2 YFSETQ. The CDR3 is 15 amino acids. J gave up 5 bases and V 4 bases, and 12 bases lay outside the gene matches. The sample taken for sequencing was peripheral blood. The V call is TRBV5-1, the J call TRBJ2-7; 7 bases match TRBD2. This sequence originates from a man aged 65-85 years who had recovered from COVID-19. DNA for the CDR3: TGCGCCAGCAGCGGCGGGGGTGGGGACGGGGACGAGCAGTACTTC. Translating it yields CASSGGGGDGDEQYF.